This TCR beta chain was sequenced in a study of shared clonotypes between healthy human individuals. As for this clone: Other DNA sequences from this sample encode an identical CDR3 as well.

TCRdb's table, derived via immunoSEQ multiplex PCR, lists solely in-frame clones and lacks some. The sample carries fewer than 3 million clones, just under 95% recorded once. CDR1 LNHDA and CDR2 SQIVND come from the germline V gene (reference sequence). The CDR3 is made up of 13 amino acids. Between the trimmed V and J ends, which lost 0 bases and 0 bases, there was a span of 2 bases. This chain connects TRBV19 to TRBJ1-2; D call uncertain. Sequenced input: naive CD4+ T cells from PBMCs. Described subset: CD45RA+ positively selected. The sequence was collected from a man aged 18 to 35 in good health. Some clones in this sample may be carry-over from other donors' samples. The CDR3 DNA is TGTGCCAGTAGTATAGAGGCTAACTATGGCTACACCTTC. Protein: CASSIEANYGYTF.